Shown below are 21 T cell receptor beta chains from a single sample sequenced in a study of cytomegalovirus exposure and HLA in healthy donors. The PCR was carried out with 60 Vbeta primers and 13 Jbeta primers. Measured with immunoSEQ multiplex PCR; TCRdb has only the in-frame clones, and not every one. This sample yields under 130,000 clones, of which 79% are seen a single time; 2.5% to 3.5% belongs to the top ten. Sequencing used PBMCs. All receptors come from a woman between 40 and 55 years old in good health and CMV-seronegative.

V usage is TRBV28 and J usage is TRBJ1-1; D might be TRBD1 (5 bases). Per the germline V gene, CDR1 is MDHEN and CDR2 is SYDVKM. The CDR3 extends over 13 amino acids. Trimming shortened V by 8 bases and J by 5 bases, and 15 bases separated the two germline ends. The CDR3 nucleotides are TGTGCCAGCCAACCGGGCGGGGGAACTGAAGCTTTCTTT. It yields the protein CASQPGGGTEAFF.

The chain combines TRBV9 with TRBJ1-1; 8 bases map to TRBD1. There are 13 residues in the CDR3. The germline CDR1 and CDR2 sequences are SGDLS and YYNGEE. The V segment lost 2 bases and the J segment 5 bases; nucleotides outside the gene matches: 2. The CDR3 DNA is TGTGCCAGCAGCGTTACAGGGGGTACTGAAGCTTTCTTT. As protein: CASSVTGGTEAFF.

In this sample, this clone turned up a few times. The V call is TRBV28, the J call TRBJ1-4; 7 bases align to TRBD1. Per germline, CDR1 MDHEN and CDR2 SYDVKM. With V trimmed by 6 bases and J by 5 bases, 3 bases remained unmatched. The CDR3 covers 13 residues. The DNA of the CDR3 is TGTGCCAGCAGGGGACAGCCAAATGAAAAACTGTTTTTT. Translating gives CASRGQPNEKLFF.

Here the CDR3 DNA reads TGTGCCAGCAGCCGAGGATTTGGCGTCTACGAGCAGTACTTC. Its translation is CASSRGFGVYEQYF. This chain uses TRBV6-5 with TRBJ2-7, with D uncertain. Trimming left V 6 bases short and J 3 bases short, with 15 bases between. This CDR3 spans 14 amino acids. Germline CDR1 and CDR2: MNHEY and SVGAGI.

This rearrangement joins TRBV28 to TRBJ2-7, with TRBD2 identical over 7 bases. The CDR3 spans 19 residues. V lost 5 bases and J lost 0; bases outside the gene matches: 19. The V gene's germline CDR1 is MDHEN and CDR2 SYDVKM. CDR3 DNA sequence: TGTGCCAGCAGTCAATACTCCTATTCGGGACTATCGAGCTCCTACGAGCAGTACTTC. Protein: CASSQYSYSGLSSSYEQYF.

The rearrangement joins TRBV19 to TRBJ2-1, with 11 bases aligning to TRBD2. V lost 6 bases, J lost 4 bases, and 8 bases stayed unmatched. The CDR3 has 16 residues. Germline CDR1 reads LNHDA; CDR2 reads SQIVND (reference sequence). The CDR3 is CASRPLAGGPYNEQFF. The DNA for the CDR3 is TGTGCCAGTAGACCTTTAGCGGGAGGGCCTTACAATGAGCAGTTCTTC.

This chain connects TRBV28 to TRBJ1-3, with D possibly matching TRBD1 (6 bases). V lost 2 bases to trimming and J lost 0 bases, with 11 bases between them. CDR1 MDHEN and CDR2 SYDVKM come from the germline V gene. CDR3 size: 16 residues. Here the CDR3 reads CASSLLGARSGNTIYF. In nucleotides, the CDR3 is TGTGCCAGCAGTTTACTGGGGGCTCGCTCTGGAAACACCATATATTTT.

V is TRBV27 and J is TRBJ1-1; tentatively, D is TRBD1 (5 bases). In germline, CDR1 is MNHEY, CDR2 SMNVEV (reference sequence). The CDR3 totals 14 residues. V lost 3 bases and J 3 bases, leaving 11 bases between the germline ends. The CDR3 spells CASSLGWGDTEAFF. The CDR3 DNA sequence: TGTGCCAGCAGTTTGGGTTGGGGGGACACTGAAGCTTTCTTT.

A few counts support this clone. The chain combines TRBV19 with TRBJ2-7; 11 bases align to TRBD1. Germline V gene data show CDR1 as LNHDA and CDR2 as SQIVND (reference sequence). This CDR3 has 13 residues. V lost 5 bases, J lost 4 bases, and 1 base stayed unmatched. This chain's CDR3 is CASSRDRGYEQYF. The DNA of the CDR3 is TGTGCCAGTAGTCGGGACAGGGGGTACGAGCAGTACTTC.

The genes are TRBV6-1 and TRBJ2-3, with TRBD2 matching 12 bases. Germline CDR1 reads MNHNS; CDR2 reads SASEGT. The junction had 1 base not matched to a gene; V was cut back by 4 bases and J by 5 bases. The CDR3 is 14 amino acids. The CDR3 region is CASSGLAGVDTQYF. Written as DNA, the CDR3 is TGTGCCAGCAGTGGACTAGCGGGAGTAGATACGCAGTATTTT.

V and J are TRBV7-2 and TRBJ2-5; D not resolved. The CDR3 has 14 amino acids. Deletions cut 1 base from V and 2 bases from J, with 8 bases between. The germline CDR1 and CDR2 sequences are SGHTA and FQGNSA. CDR3 nucleotides: TGTGCCAGCAGCTTAGACGAGAATCAAGAGACCCAGTACTTC. Its translation: CASSLDENQETQYF.

The CDR3 coding sequence is TGTGCCAGCAGTTGGGTCGAGGACGAGCAGTACTTC. Amino acids: CASSWVEDEQYF. The rearrangement joins TRBV25-1 to TRBJ2-7; D unclear. Between the trimmed V and J ends, which lost 5 bases and 5 bases, there was a span of 10 bases. The germline gives CDR1 MGHDK, CDR2 SYGVNS. This CDR3 contains 12 residues.

V is TRBV7-9 and J is TRBJ2-4; D might be TRBD2 (5 bases). Trimming left V 5 bases short and J 2 bases short, with 16 bases between. CDR1 SEHNR and CDR2 FQNEAQ come from the germline V gene (reference sequence). The CDR3 totals 16 residues. The CDR3 region is CASSAIDRETKNIQYF. The CDR3 coding sequence is TGTGCCAGCAGCGCAATAGACCGGGAAACCAAAAACATTCAGTACTTC.

CDR3 in DNA: TGTGCCAGCAGCCAAGATGGCGGGGACACAGATACGCAGTATTTT. Translation: CASSQDGGDTDTQYF. The chain couples TRBV4-2 to TRBJ2-3; tentative D call: TRBD2 (6 bases). CDR3 size: 15 residues. The germline V and J ends were trimmed by 0 bases and 2 bases, with 9 bases remaining between them. Per the germline V gene, CDR1 is LGHNA and CDR2 is YNFKEQ.

The chain couples TRBV28 to TRBJ1-2, with D possibly TRBD1 on 5 matching bases. The V end was cut by 2 bases, the J end by 7 bases, with 8 bases between. Germline V gives CDR1 MDHEN, CDR2 SYDVKM. The CDR3 sequence is 12 residues long. The CDR3 reads CASSLQGRGYTF. The CDR3 region has the DNA TGTGCCAGCAGTTTACAGGGTCGTGGCTACACCTTC.

With regard to this clone: The CDR3 does not end in the conserved phenylalanine or tryptophan, so this is likely a read error. The DNA is omitted, as the CDR3 cannot be located on it reliably, and the CDR3 follows TCRdb's listing. The chain recombines TRBV29-1 with TRBJ1-2; the listed D gene, TRBD1, was not tested against the DNA. Germline V lookup: CDR1 SQVTM, CDR2 ANQGSEA. The CDR3 spans 12 residues, counting both ends. CDR3 residues: CSVELQGSRMGI.

The CDR3 DNA sequence: TGTGCCAGCAGCCACCCTGACAGGGGCGGGGACGAGCAGTACTTC. This translates into CASSHPDRGGDEQYF. V and J are TRBV7-9 and TRBJ2-7, with TRBD1 matching over 8 bases. V lost 5 bases, J lost 5 bases, and 11 bases stayed unmatched. The CDR3 consists of 15 residues. Per germline, CDR1 SEHNR and CDR2 FQNEAQ (reference sequence).

This chain connects TRBV7-2 to TRBJ2-1; no reliable D call. Trimming took 3 bases from V and 4 from J, leaving 4 bases between them. Germline CDR1 is SGHTA and CDR2 is FQGNSA. The CDR3 totals 12 residues. CDR3 sequence (DNA): TGTGCCAGCAGCTTCAGGTACAATGAGCAGTTCTTC. Encoded protein: CASSFRYNEQFF.

The chain is built from TRBV30 and TRBJ2-1; 9 bases are shared with TRBD2. Germline CDR1 reads GTSNPN; CDR2 reads SVGIG (reference sequence). The J segment lost 6 bases and the V segment lost 2 bases, leaving 8 bases of the junction unmatched. The CDR3 sequence is 15 residues long. CDR3 sequence: CAWSTLAGVRNEQFF. The CDR3 region has the DNA TGTGCCTGGAGTACATTAGCGGGGGTGCGCAATGAGCAGTTCTTC.

The rearrangement uses TRBV7-9 and TRBJ1-2; D unclear. CDR1 SEHNR and CDR2 FQNEAQ come from the germline V gene (reference sequence). Trimming removed 1 base at V and 4 bases at J, with 25 bases between. This CDR3 contains 19 residues. Here the CDR3 reads CASSLGGGQLSPLGYGYTF. The CDR3 region has the DNA TGTGCCAGCAGCTTAGGAGGCGGGCAGCTCTCCCCACTAGGCTATGGCTACACCTTC.

The V gene is TRBV13, the J gene TRBJ2-2, with D tentatively TRBD2 (6 bases). The CDR3 runs to 16 residues. Germline CDR1 and CDR2: PRHDT and FYEKMQ (reference sequence). V shed 5 bases and J shed 7 bases, with 20 bases lying between them. In DNA, the CDR3 is TGTGCCAGCAGCCCCGGGACGGGGGATCCGTACGGGGAGCTGTTTTTT. It codes for CASSPGTGDPYGELFF.